These 31 T cell receptor beta chains came from one sample sequenced in a study of cytomegalovirus exposure and HLA in healthy donors. Primers: 60 Vbeta forward and 13 Jbeta reverse. TCRdb keeps only in-frame clones here, not all; method: immunoSEQ multiplex PCR. This sample's table reports more than 95,000 clones. Sequencing was carried out using PBMCs. The receptors stem from a man aged 40-49 years in good health and CMV-seronegative.

V and J are TRBV5-6 and TRBJ2-2, with D tentatively TRBD2 (6 bases). This CDR3 is 16 amino acids long. Germline CDR1 and CDR2: SGHDT and YYEEEE. V was cut by 4 bases and J by 5 bases, with 18 bases left in between. In nucleotides, the CDR3 is TGTGCCAGCAGCCCGGCAGTTGGAGGAGGGACCGGGGAGCTGTTTTTT. It is translated as CASSPAVGGGTGELFF.

V is TRBV19 and J is TRBJ1-3, with TRBD1 matching over 8 bases. V was pared by 3 bases and J by 0 bases, with 1 base of the junction left unmatched. The CDR3 is made up of 15 amino acids. Per the germline V gene, CDR1 is LNHDA and CDR2 is SQIVND (reference sequence). This CDR3 reads CASSIDRGSGNTIYF. The CDR3, as DNA: TGTGCCAGTAGTATCGACAGGGGCTCTGGAAACACCATATATTTT.

V gene TRBV11-2 combines with J gene TRBJ2-7, with D tentatively TRBD2 (5 bases). The ends were cut back, 0 bases at V and 2 bases at J, with 14 bases in the middle. Germline CDR1 reads SGHAT; CDR2 reads FQNNGV. The CDR3 is 16 amino acids. The DNA of the CDR3 is TGTGCCAGCAGCTTAGATCGTGGCGGGTTAGCCTACGAGCAGTACTTC. Encoded protein: CASSLDRGGLAYEQYF. Complete variable domain (other parts from reference TRBV11-2 and TRBJ2-7): EAGVAQSPRYKIIEKRQSVAFWCNPISGHATLYWYQQILGQGPKLLIQFQNNGVVDDSQLPKDRFSAERLKGVDSTLKIQPAKLEDSAVYLCASSLDRGGLAYEQYFGPGTRLTVT.

The chain is built from TRBV7-8 and TRBJ2-1, with 8 bases fitting TRBD2. This CDR3 has 14 residues. Germline V lookup: CDR1 SGHVS, CDR2 FQNEAQ. The junction had 7 bases not matched to a gene; V was cut back by 5 bases and J by 7 bases. This chain's CDR3 is CASSPRLAINEQFF. The DNA for the CDR3 is TGTGCCAGCAGCCCAAGACTAGCGATTAATGAGCAGTTCTTC.

The genes are TRBV7-6 and TRBJ2-2, with D maybe TRBD2 (5 bases). This CDR3 is built from 17 residues. Germline CDR1 SGHVS, CDR2 FNYEAQ. Trimming took off 1 base at V and 2 bases at J, with 14 bases between the two ends. CDR3 bases: TGTGCCAGCAGCTTAGTCCCTAGAGCGGTAAACACCGGGGAGCTGTTTTTT. It yields the protein CASSLVPRAVNTGELFF.

This chain uses TRBV2 with TRBJ2-7; TRBD2 might be the D (6 bases). The germline V gene encodes CDR1 SNHLY and CDR2 FYNNEI. The CDR3 sequence is 15 residues long. The ends were cut back, 6 bases at V and 0 bases at J, with 15 bases in the middle. The CDR3 DNA reads TGTGCCAGCAGCGCCGGGACTGGGAGCTCCTACGAGCAGTACTTC. Translating gives CASSAGTGSSYEQYF.

The rearrangement uses TRBV28 and TRBJ2-1; D not certain. Per germline, CDR1 MDHEN and CDR2 SYDVKM. Trimming removed 3 bases from V and 9 bases from J, with 15 bases in between. This CDR3 comprises 14 residues. CDR3 region: CASSFPPQAREQFF. The CDR3 DNA is TGTGCCAGCAGTTTCCCCCCCCAAGCGCGTGAGCAGTTCTTC.

The chain couples TRBV2 to TRBJ1-2; D is unclear. This CDR3 has 14 residues. The germline CDR1 and CDR2 sequences are SNHLY and FYNNEI. V dropped 6 bases and J dropped 3 bases, with 14 bases sitting between them. The CDR3 bases are TGTGCCAGCAGATTACAGTCGGGAGACTATGGCTACACCTTC. Its protein product is CASRLQSGDYGYTF.

The V gene is TRBV7-2, the J gene TRBJ2-1, with a tentative D call TRBD1 (5 bases). The CDR3 runs 13 residues. Germline V gives CDR1 SGHTA, CDR2 FQGNSA. V lost 8 bases, J lost 8 bases, and 16 bases lay in between. DNA for the CDR3: TGTGCCAGCTTCCTCTGGGGCAGCTATGAGCAGTTCTTC. It encodes CASFLWGSYEQFF.

The rearrangement uses TRBV15 and TRBJ1-4; no definite D call. V dropped 5 bases and J dropped 8 bases, with 15 bases sitting between them. The germline V gene encodes CDR1 LNHNV and CDR2 YYDKDF (reference sequence). This CDR3 has 14 amino acids. CDR3 region: CATSPSAGNEKLFF. Written as DNA, the CDR3 is TGTGCCACCAGCCCTTCTGCGGGGAACGAAAAACTGTTTTTT.

The J gene is TRBJ1-1, the V gene TRBV5-5; TRBD1 aligns across 8 bases. With 4 bases clipped from V and 11 bases from J, the junction kept 7 bases outside the gene matches. The CDR3 is 12 amino acids. The germline gives CDR1 SGHKS, CDR2 YYEKEE (reference sequence). CDR3 in amino acids: CASSVDRGGAFF. The DNA of the CDR3 is TGTGCCAGCAGCGTCGACAGGGGAGGGGCTTTCTTT.

The chain combines TRBV6-5 with TRBJ2-2; no firm D call. CDR1 is MNHEY and CDR2 is SVGAGI in the germline V gene. V lost 0 bases to trimming and J lost 4 bases, with 6 bases between them. CDR3 size: 14 residues. The CDR3 sequence: CASSYSRSTGELFF. CDR3 sequence (DNA): TGTGCCAGCAGTTACTCGAGGAGCACCGGGGAGCTGTTTTTT.

The gene calls are TRBV9 and TRBJ2-1, with D possibly being TRBD1 (6 bases). Germline lookup yields CDR1 SGDLS and CDR2 YYNGEE. The CDR3 length is 15 residues. V lost 3 bases, J lost 4 bases, and 14 bases lay in between. CDR3 sequence (DNA): TGTGCCAGCAGCGCCACAGGGAACCCTTACAATGAGCAGTTCTTC. Protein sequence: CASSATGNPYNEQFF.

The chain recombines TRBV2 with TRBJ1-1; D is unresolved. Germline V gene sequence: CDR1 SNHLY, CDR2 FYNNEI. This CDR3 has 13 residues. V was cut by 5 bases and J by 0 bases, with 7 bases left in between. This chain's CDR3 is CASSSNLNTEAFF. The CDR3 DNA reads as TGTGCCAGCAGTTCTAATTTGAACACTGAAGCTTTCTTT.

This chain joins TRBV6-5 and TRBJ1-1, with D unclear. The CDR3 length is 12 residues. The germline V gene has CDR1 MNHEY and CDR2 SVGAGI. V was clipped by 6 bases and J by 1 base, with 6 bases between them. CDR3 nucleotides: TGTGCCAGCAGAAGAGAGAACACTGAAGCTTTCTTT. Protein: CASRRENTEAFF.

This chain connects TRBV4-1 to TRBJ2-5, with 9 bases lining up with TRBD2. The V gene's germline CDR1 is MGHRA and CDR2 YSYEKL. This CDR3 spans 13 amino acids. The V segment lost 6 bases and the J segment 5 bases; nucleotides outside the gene matches: 4. CDR3 amino acids: CASSLAGKETQYF. Here the CDR3 DNA reads TGCGCCAGCAGTCTAGCGGGGAAGGAGACCCAGTACTTC.

J is TRBJ1-2 and V is TRBV29-1; a possible D gene is TRBD1 (6 bases). CDR1 and CDR2 from the germline V gene are SQVTM and ANQGSEA. V was cut by 5 bases and J by 2 bases, with 12 bases left in between. The CDR3 spans 13 residues. The CDR3 DNA reads TGCAGCGTTCACATAACAGGGAACTATGGCTACACCTTC. Amino acids: CSVHITGNYGYTF.

The V and J genes are TRBV14 and TRBJ1-2, with D perhaps matching TRBD1 (6 bases). Germline-derived CDR1 and CDR2 are SGHDN and FVKESK. This CDR3 is 15 amino acids long. Between the trimmed V and J ends, which lost 1 base and 4 bases, there was a span of 13 bases. The chain's CDR3 is CASSQGQGHRYGYTF. In nucleotides, the CDR3 is TGTGCCAGCAGCCAAGGTCAGGGGCATCGCTATGGCTACACCTTC. The full variable domain, its missing parts supplied by reference TRBV14 and TRBJ1-2, is EAGVTQFPSHSVIEKGQTVTLRCDPISGHDNLYWYRRVMGKEIKFLLHFVKESKQDESGMPNNRFLAERTGGTYSTLKVQPAELEDSGVYFCASSQGQGHRYGYTFGSGTRLTVV.

The V call is TRBV4-2, the J call TRBJ1-3; 9 bases are shared with TRBD1. Germline CDR1 reads LGHNA; CDR2 reads YNFKEQ. The CDR3 runs 17 residues. V was clipped by 3 bases and J by 6 bases; unmatched bases: 12. The CDR3 sequence: CASSQAGQGLSLNTIYF. The CDR3 DNA reads TGTGCCAGCAGCCAGGCCGGACAGGGGTTATCTTTAAACACCATATATTTT.

The chain employs TRBV7-3 and TRBJ2-1; TRBD2 aligns across 8 bases. The CDR3 contains 14 residues. Trimming removed 2 bases from V and 7 bases from J; junction bases left unmatched: 4. Germline CDR1 reads SGHTA; CDR2 reads FQGTGA. The CDR3 DNA is TGTGCCAGCAGCTTACTAGCGGGCTTAAATGAGCAGTTCTTC. Encoded protein: CASSLLAGLNEQFF. Variable domain in full (rest from reference TRBV7-3 and TRBJ2-1): GAGVSQTPSNKVTEKGKYVELRCDPISGHTALYWYRQSLGQGPEFLIYFQGTGAADDSGLPNDRFFAVRPEGSVSTLKIQRTERGDSAVYLCASSLLAGLNEQFFGPGTRLTVL.

The rearrangement links TRBV30 to TRBJ2-3; maybe TRBD2 (6 bases). This CDR3 comprises 15 residues. Per the germline V gene, CDR1 is GTSNPN and CDR2 is SVGIG (reference sequence). V dropped 3 bases and J dropped 0 bases, with 13 bases sitting between them. The CDR3 spells CAWRLEGTSTDTQYF. CDR3 nucleotides: TGTGCCTGGAGACTGGAGGGTACTAGCACAGATACGCAGTATTTT.

This chain joins TRBV11-2 and TRBJ2-5; 13 bases line up with TRBD2. Per germline, CDR1 SGHAT and CDR2 FQNNGV. CDR3 length: 17 residues. The V and J ends lost 2 bases and 4 bases, in that order; junction bases with no gene match: 7. CDR3 bases: TGTGCCAGCAGCTTACGCGGACTAGCGGGAGAAGGAGAGACCCAGTACTTC. Translating it yields CASSLRGLAGEGETQYF.

The V and J genes are TRBV19 and TRBJ2-7, with 10 bases matching TRBD2. Germline V gives CDR1 LNHDA, CDR2 SQIVND (reference sequence). This CDR3 spans 15 amino acids. J gave up 9 bases and V 4 bases, and 12 bases lay outside the gene matches. The CDR3 sequence is CASSTSGRQEQRQYF. CDR3 in DNA: TGTGCCAGTAGTACTAGCGGGAGACAGGAACAACGGCAGTACTTC.

The chain links TRBV5-1 to TRBJ2-1; 7 positions agree with TRBD2. Germline V gives CDR1 SGHRS, CDR2 YFSETQ. CDR3 length: 17 residues. After removal of 4 bases from V and 4 bases from J, the junction contained 14 bases not matched to a gene. The CDR3 DNA reads TGCGCCAGCAGCCTCCTCGCGGGGGTTGGGTCGTACAATGAGCAGTTCTTC. Its protein product is CASSLLAGVGSYNEQFF.

The V call is TRBV10-3, the J call TRBJ2-2; 9 bases match TRBD2. The CDR3 extends over 16 amino acids. Trimming removed 2 bases from V and 4 bases from J; junction bases left unmatched: 5. Per the germline V gene, CDR1 is ENHRY and CDR2 is SYGVKD. The CDR3 region has the DNA TGTGCCATCAGTGAGGTCGGCGGGAGGGCCACCGGGGAGCTGTTTTTT. Its protein product is CAISEVGGRATGELFF.

The chain carries TRBV5-6 and TRBJ2-5; D not resolved. The J call is doubtful: the DNA matches TRBJ2-7 better. CDR3 length: 14 residues. Per germline, CDR1 SGHDT and CDR2 YYEEEE. The CDR3, as DNA: TGTGCCAGCAGCCCCATGGCGACCAACTACGAGCAGTACTTC. Protein sequence: CASSPMATNYEQYF.

The V and J genes are TRBV9 and TRBJ2-3; D is possibly TRBD2 (6 bases). Germline-derived CDR1 and CDR2 are SGDLS and YYNGEE. V was cut by 0 bases and J by 4 bases, with 12 bases left in between. The length of the CDR3 is 15 residues. CDR3 bases: TGTGCCAGCAGCGTAGGGAACCGACTAGCAGATACGCAGTATTTT. It specifies CASSVGNRLADTQYF.

The V call is TRBV30, the J call TRBJ1-5, with 10 bases identical to TRBD1. The germline V gene has CDR1 GTSNPN and CDR2 SVGIG (reference sequence). V was clipped by 4 bases and J by 2 bases; unmatched bases: 8. This CDR3 has 16 amino acids. CDR3 protein: CAWTYKDRGGNQPQHF. Here the CDR3 DNA reads TGTGCCTGGACTTACAAGGACAGGGGGGGCAATCAGCCCCAGCATTTT.

The rearrangement links TRBV5-8 to TRBJ1-2; weak D call: TRBD1 (6 bases). There are 14 residues in the CDR3. The V end was cut by 0 bases, the J end by 2 bases, with 8 bases between. Germline loops: CDR1 SGHTS, CDR2 YDEGEE. CDR3 loop: CASSLDRGNYGYTF. CDR3 coding DNA: TGTGCCAGCAGCTTGGATAGGGGGAACTATGGCTACACCTTC.

V gene TRBV5-4 combines with J gene TRBJ2-6, with D possibly being TRBD1 (6 bases). Germline V gene sequence: CDR1 SGHNT, CDR2 YYREEE (reference sequence). V shed 3 bases and J shed 0 bases, with 13 bases lying between them. The length of the CDR3 is 17 residues. The CDR3 DNA sequence: TGTGCCAGCAGCTCCCGACAGGACGACTCTGGGGCCAACGTCCTGACTTTC. It specifies CASSSRQDDSGANVLTF.

The genes are TRBV7-2 and TRBJ1-2; TRBD1 might be the D (5 bases). This CDR3 is built from 13 residues. Germline CDR1 and CDR2: SGHTA and FQGNSA. Trimming took 6 bases from V and 4 from J, leaving 12 bases between them. CDR3 sequence: CASRAGRIYGYTF. The CDR3 coding sequence is TGTGCCAGCAGGGCGGGACGGATCTATGGCTACACCTTC.